The entry below describes one TCR beta chain. The data belong to a study of identical twins. The CDR3 runs 12 residues. Germline-derived CDR1 and CDR2 are SQVTM and ANQGSEA. V was shortened by 6 bases and J by 2 bases, with 8 bases between the two germline ends. TCRdb independently ran MiXCR on the 5' RACE reads; one entry per CDR3 protein. In the table there are just over 500,000 distinct CDR3 sequences, about 20% of which are singletons. The same data also contributed to another study, on T cells expressing NK-cell markers. That investigation notes: Unclear, still, was the HCMV specificity of the expanded NKG2C+ T cell clones.

The rearrangement uses TRBV29-1 and TRBJ1-3; maybe TRBD1 (6 bases). The sequence was obtained from a woman younger than 30 in good health. Sample: CD4+ T cells sorted from blood. CDR3 region: CSVGTTGNTIYF. The CDR3 DNA follows: TGCAGCGTCGGGACAACTGGAAACACCATATATTTT.